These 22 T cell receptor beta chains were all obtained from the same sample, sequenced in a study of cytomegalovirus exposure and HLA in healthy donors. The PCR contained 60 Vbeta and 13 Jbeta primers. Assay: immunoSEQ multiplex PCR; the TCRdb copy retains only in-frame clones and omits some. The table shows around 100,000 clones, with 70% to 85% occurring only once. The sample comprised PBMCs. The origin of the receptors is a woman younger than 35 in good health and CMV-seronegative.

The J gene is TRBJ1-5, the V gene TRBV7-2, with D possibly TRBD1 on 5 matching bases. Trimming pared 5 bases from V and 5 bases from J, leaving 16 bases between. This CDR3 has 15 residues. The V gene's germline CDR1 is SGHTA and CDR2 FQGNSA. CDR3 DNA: TGTGCCAGCAGCCTATGGGGGGGGTTTGATCAGCCCCAGCATTTT. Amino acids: CASSLWGGFDQPQHF.

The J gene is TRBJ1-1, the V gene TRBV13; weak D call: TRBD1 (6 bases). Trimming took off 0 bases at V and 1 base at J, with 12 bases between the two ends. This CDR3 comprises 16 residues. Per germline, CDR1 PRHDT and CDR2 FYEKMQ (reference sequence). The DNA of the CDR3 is TGTGCCAGCAGCTTAGGGTACAGGGTCGGGAACACTGAAGCTTTCTTT. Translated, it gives CASSLGYRVGNTEAFF. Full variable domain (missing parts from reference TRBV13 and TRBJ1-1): AAGVIQSPRHLIKEKRETATLKCYPIPRHDTVYWYQQGPGQDPQFLISFYEKMQSDKGSIPDRFSAQQFSDYHSELNMSSLELGDSALYFCASSLGYRVGNTEAFFGQGTRLTVV.

The CDR3 sequence: CASSLPGRGRYEQYV. The CDR3 DNA reads as TGTGCCAGCAGTTTACCCGGACGGGGGAGGTACGAGCAGTACGTC. The chain employs TRBV27 and TRBJ2-7; D is perhaps TRBD2 (6 bases). The V gene's germline CDR1 is MNHEY and CDR2 SMNVEV (reference sequence). Trimming stripped 2 bases from V and 4 bases from J, with 15 bases between. The CDR3 has 15 amino acids.

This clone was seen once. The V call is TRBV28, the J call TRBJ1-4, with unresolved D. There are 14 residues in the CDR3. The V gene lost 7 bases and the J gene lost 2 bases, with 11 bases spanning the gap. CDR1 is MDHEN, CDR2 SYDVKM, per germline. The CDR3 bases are TGTGCCAGCACCGAGACACTTACTAATGAAAAACTGTTTTTT. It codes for CASTETLTNEKLFF.

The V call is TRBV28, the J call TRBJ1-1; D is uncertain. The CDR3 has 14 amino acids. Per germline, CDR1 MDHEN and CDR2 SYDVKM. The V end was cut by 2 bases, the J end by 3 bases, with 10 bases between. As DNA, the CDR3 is TGTGCCAGCAGTTTAGCCGGGATCGACACTGAAGCTTTCTTT. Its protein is CASSLAGIDTEAFF.

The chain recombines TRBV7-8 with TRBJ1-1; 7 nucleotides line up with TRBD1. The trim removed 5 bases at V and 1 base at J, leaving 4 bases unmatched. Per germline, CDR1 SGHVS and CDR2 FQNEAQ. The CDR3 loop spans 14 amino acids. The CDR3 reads CASSQQGPNTEAFF. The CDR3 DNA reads TGTGCCAGCAGCCAACAGGGGCCGAACACTGAAGCTTTCTTT.

The CDR3 loop reads CASSFLDTSGNTIYF. The CDR3, as DNA: TGTGCCAGCAGCTTTCTGGACACCTCTGGAAACACCATATATTTT. V and J are TRBV11-2 and TRBJ1-3; the D gene is possibly TRBD1 (5 bases). The CDR3 contains 15 residues. Trimming left V 3 bases short and J 0 bases short, with 9 bases between. CDR1 is SGHAT, CDR2 FQNNGV, per germline.

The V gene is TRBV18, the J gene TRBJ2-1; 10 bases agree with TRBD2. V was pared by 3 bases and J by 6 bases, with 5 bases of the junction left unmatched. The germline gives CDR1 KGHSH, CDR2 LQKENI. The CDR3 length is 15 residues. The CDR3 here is CASSPSGGALNEQFF. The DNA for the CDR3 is TGTGCCAGCTCACCGAGCGGGGGGGCTCTCAATGAGCAGTTCTTC. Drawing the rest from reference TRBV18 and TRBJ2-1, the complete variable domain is NAGVMQNPRHLVRRRGQEARLRCSPMKGHSHVYWYRQLPEEGLKFMVYLQKENIIDESGMPKERFSAEFPKEGPSILRIQQVVRGDSAAYFCASSPSGGALNEQFFGPGTRLTVL.

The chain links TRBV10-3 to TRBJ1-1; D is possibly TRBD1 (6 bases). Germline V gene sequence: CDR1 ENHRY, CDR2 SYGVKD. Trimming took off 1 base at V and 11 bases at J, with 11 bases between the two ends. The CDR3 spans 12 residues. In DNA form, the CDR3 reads TGTGCCATCAGTGAGTTTGAGGGGGAGGCTTTCTTT. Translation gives CAISEFEGEAFF.

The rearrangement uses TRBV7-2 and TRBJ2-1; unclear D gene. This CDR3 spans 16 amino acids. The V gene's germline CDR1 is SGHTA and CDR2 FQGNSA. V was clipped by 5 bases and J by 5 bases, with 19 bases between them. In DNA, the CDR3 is TGTGCCAGCAGCAGATCCAGCGTCATTAACAACAATGAGCAGTTCTTC. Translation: CASSRSSVINNNEQFF.

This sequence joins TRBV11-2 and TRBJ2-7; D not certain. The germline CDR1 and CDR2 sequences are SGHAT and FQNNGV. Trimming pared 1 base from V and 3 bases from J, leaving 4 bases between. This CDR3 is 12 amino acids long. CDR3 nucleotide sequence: TGTGCCAGCAGCTTAGTTCACTACGAGCAGTACTTC. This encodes CASSLVHYEQYF.

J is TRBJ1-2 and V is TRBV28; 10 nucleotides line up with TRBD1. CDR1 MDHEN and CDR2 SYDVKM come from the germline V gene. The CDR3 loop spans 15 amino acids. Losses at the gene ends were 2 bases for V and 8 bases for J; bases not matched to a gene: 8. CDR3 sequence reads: CASSLGRQGARGYTF. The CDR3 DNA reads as TGTGCCAGCAGTTTAGGCCGACAGGGGGCGCGAGGCTACACCTTC.

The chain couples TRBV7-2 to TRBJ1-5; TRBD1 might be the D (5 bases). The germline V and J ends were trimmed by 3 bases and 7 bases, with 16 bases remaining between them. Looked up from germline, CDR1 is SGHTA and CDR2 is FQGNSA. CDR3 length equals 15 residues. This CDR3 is CASSFIGREKQPQHF. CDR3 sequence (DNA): TGTGCCAGCAGCTTCATAGGCAGGGAAAAACAGCCCCAGCATTTT.

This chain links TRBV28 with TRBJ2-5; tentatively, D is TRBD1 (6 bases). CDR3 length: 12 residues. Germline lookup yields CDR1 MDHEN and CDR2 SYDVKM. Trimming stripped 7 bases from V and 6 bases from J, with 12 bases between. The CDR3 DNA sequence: TGTGCCAGCACCAACAGGGAGAAGACCCAGTACTTC. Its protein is CASTNREKTQYF.

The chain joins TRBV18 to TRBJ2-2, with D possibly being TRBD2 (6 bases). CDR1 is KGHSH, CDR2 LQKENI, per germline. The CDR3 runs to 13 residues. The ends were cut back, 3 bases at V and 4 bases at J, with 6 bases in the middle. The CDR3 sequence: CASSPTSTGELFF. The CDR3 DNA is TGTGCCAGCTCACCGACTAGCACCGGGGAGCTGTTTTTT.

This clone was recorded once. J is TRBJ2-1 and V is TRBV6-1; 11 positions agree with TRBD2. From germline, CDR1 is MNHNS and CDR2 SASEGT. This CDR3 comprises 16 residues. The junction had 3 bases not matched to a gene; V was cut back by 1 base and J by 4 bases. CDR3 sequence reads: CASSEEVAGGYNEQFF. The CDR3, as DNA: TGTGCCAGCAGTGAAGAGGTAGCGGGAGGGTACAATGAGCAGTTCTTC.

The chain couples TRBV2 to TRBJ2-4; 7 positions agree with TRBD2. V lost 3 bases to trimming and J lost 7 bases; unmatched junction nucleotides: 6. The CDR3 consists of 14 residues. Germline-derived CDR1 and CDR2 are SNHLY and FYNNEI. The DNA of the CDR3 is TGTGCCAGCAGTGAGGGAGGGATTGGCAACATTCAGTACTTC. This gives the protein CASSEGGIGNIQYF.

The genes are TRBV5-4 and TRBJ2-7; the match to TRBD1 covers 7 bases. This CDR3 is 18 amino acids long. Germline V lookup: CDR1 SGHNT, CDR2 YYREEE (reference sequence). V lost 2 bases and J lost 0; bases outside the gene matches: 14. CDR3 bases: TGTGCCAGCAGCTTAGATACGGCCGGGACAGAAAGCTCCTACGAGCAGTACGTC. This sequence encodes CASSLDTAGTESSYEQYV.

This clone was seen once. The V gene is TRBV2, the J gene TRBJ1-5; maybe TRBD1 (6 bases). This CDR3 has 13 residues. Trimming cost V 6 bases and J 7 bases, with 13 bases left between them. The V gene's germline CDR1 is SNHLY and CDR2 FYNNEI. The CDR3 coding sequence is TGTGCCAGCAGACAGGGTTTATCGCAGCCCCAGCATTTT. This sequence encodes CASRQGLSQPQHF.

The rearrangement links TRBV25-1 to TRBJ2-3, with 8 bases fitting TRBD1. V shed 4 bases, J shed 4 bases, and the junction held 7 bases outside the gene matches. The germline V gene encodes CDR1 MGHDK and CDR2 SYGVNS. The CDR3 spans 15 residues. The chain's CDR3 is CASSGRTGRSDTQYF. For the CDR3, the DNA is TGTGCCAGCAGTGGGCGGACAGGGAGATCAGATACGCAGTATTTT.

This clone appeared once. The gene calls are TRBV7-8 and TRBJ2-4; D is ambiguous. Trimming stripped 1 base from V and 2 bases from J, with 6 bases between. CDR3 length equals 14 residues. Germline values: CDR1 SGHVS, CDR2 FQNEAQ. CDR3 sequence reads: CASSLERSKNIQYF. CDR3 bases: TGTGCCAGCAGCTTAGAACGGTCCAAAAACATTCAGTACTTC.

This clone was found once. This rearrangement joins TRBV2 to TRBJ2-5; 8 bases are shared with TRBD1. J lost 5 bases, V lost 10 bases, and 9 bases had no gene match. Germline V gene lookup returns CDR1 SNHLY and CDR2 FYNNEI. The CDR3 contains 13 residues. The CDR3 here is CANSGQGYETQYF. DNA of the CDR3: TGTGCCAACTCTGGACAGGGCTACGAGACCCAGTACTTC. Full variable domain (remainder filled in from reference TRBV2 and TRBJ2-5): EPEVTQTPSHQVTQMGQEVILRCVPISNHLYFYWYRQILGQKVEFLVSFYNNEISEKSEIFDDQFSVERPDGSNFTLKIRSTKLEDSAMYFCANSGQGYETQYFGPGTRLLVL.